Following are 10 T cell receptor beta chains from one sample sequenced in a study of untreated major depressive disorder. Sequencing used immunoSEQ multiplex PCR; TCRdb keeps in-frame clones, though not all of them. The data show about 22,000 clones, about nine tenths seen once. Sequenced input: CD4+ T cells from PBMCs. These receptors were collected from a woman in her 40s in good health.

The gene calls are TRBV6-4 and TRBJ2-1; TRBD1 aligns across 7 bases. Trimming cost V 4 bases and J 5 bases; bases outside gene matches: 8. The CDR3 consists of 15 residues. The germline V gene has CDR1 MRHNA and CDR2 SNTAGT. The DNA of the CDR3 is TGTGCCAGCAGTGCGGACAGGAGCTATAACAATGAGCAGTTCTTC. It encodes CASSADRSYNNEQFF.

This clone showed up just once. The chain joins TRBV29-1 to TRBJ2-7; 7 bases line up with TRBD2. Germline V CDR1 and CDR2: SQVTM, ANQGSEA. CDR3 size: 13 residues. The J segment lost 5 bases and the V segment lost 5 bases, leaving 9 bases of the junction unmatched. CDR3 nucleotides: TGCAGCGTTCCGTCCCCAGGGAGGGACGAGCAGTACTTC. It codes for CSVPSPGRDEQYF.

The chain combines TRBV9 with TRBJ2-3; 10 bases map to TRBD2. J lost 6 bases, V lost 0 bases, and 13 bases had no gene match. The CDR3 totals 18 residues. The germline V gene encodes CDR1 SGDLS and CDR2 YYNGEE. For the CDR3, the DNA is TGTGCCAGCAGCGTAGCAAGCGGGGGGGCCTTCAGTGTGGATACGCAGTATTTT. It codes for CASSVASGGAFSVDTQYF.

This clone was seen more than once but under ten times. The chain is built from TRBV10-3 and TRBJ2-7; 13 nucleotides line up with TRBD2. Germline V gene sequence: CDR1 ENHRY, CDR2 SYGVKD. This CDR3 comprises 13 residues. Germline trimming cut 10 bases from V and 6 bases from J; bases unmatched to any gene: 6. The CDR3 here is CASQLAGGPEQYF. The CDR3 DNA sequence: TGTGCCAGCCAACTAGCGGGAGGGCCCGAGCAGTACTTC.

The V call is TRBV4-3, the J call TRBJ1-4; D might be TRBD1 (6 bases). CDR3 length: 15 amino acids. The V end was cut by 0 bases, the J end by 5 bases, with 10 bases between. Germline V gives CDR1 LGHNA, CDR2 YSLEER. This CDR3 is CASSQDHRENEKLFF. The DNA of the CDR3 is TGCGCCAGCAGCCAAGATCACAGGGAGAATGAAAAACTGTTTTTT.

This clone was seen a few times. The gene calls are TRBV10-3 and TRBJ1-1; no clear D. The CDR3 extends over 15 amino acids. Germline CDR1 and CDR2: ENHRY and SYGVKD. The ends were cut back, 0 bases at V and 0 bases at J, with 8 bases in the middle. For the CDR3, the DNA is TGTGCCATCAGTGAGTCAGTTTTCTTGAACACTGAAGCTTTCTTT. This sequence encodes CAISESVFLNTEAFF.

This clone was recorded once. V usage is TRBV10-1 and J usage is TRBJ2-7; 11 positions match TRBD1. Germline values: CDR1 WNHNN, CDR2 SYGVQD (reference sequence). CDR3 size: 15 residues. The V and J ends lost 4 bases and 1 base, in that order; junction bases with no gene match: 3. CDR3 loop: CASSAGTGGSYEQYF. As DNA, the CDR3 is TGCGCCAGCAGTGCCGGGACAGGGGGTTCCTACGAGCAGTACTTC.

This clone was recorded a few times. V usage is TRBV27 and J usage is TRBJ2-7; D is unresolved. CDR1 is MNHEY and CDR2 is SMNVEV in the germline V gene (reference sequence). The CDR3 covers 14 residues. Trimming removed 7 bases from V and 0 bases from J, with 13 bases in between. CDR3 protein: CASNQPRISYEQYV. The DNA for the CDR3 is TGTGCCAGCAACCAACCCCGGATCTCCTACGAGCAGTACGTC.

The J gene is TRBJ2-3, the V gene TRBV6-5, with D unresolved. The CDR3 sequence is 14 residues long. Trimming took 6 bases from V and 2 from J, leaving 12 bases between them. Germline V lookup: CDR1 MNHEY, CDR2 SVGAGI. The CDR3 region is CASSPGSLTDTQYF. DNA of the CDR3: TGTGCCAGCAGCCCCGGTAGTCTCACAGATACGCAGTATTTT.

The chain joins TRBV2 to TRBJ1-6; D is ambiguous. Germline V CDR1 and CDR2: SNHLY, FYNNEI. The length of the CDR3 is 15 residues. V was shortened by 1 base and J by 7 bases, with 11 bases between the two germline ends. CDR3 in amino acids: CASSEETSPNSPLHF. As DNA, the CDR3 is TGTGCCAGCAGTGAAGAGACATCCCCAAATTCACCCCTCCACTTT.